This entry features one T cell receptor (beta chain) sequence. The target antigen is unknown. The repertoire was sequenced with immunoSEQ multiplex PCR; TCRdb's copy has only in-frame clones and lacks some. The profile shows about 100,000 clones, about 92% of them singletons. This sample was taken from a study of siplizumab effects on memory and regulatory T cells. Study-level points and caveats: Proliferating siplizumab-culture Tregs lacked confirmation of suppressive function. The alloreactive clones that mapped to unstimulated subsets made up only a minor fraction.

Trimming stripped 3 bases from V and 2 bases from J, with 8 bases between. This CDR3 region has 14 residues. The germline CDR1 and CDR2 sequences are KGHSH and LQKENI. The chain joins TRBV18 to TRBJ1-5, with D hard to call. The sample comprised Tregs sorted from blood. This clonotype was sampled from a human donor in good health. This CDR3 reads CASSPAGGNQPQHF. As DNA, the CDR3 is TGTGCCAGCTCACCCGCGGGCGGCAATCAGCCCCAGCATTTT.